This TCR beta chain originates from a study of blood T cell repertoires in COVID-19. From germline, CDR1 is PRHDT and CDR2 FYEKMQ (reference sequence). The V gene end was trimmed by 6 bases and the J gene end by 3 bases; junction bases not matched to a gene: 8. The CDR3 contains 15 residues. Those who participated ranged in age from roughly 18 to 90 years and resided in 24 US areas. Participants were placed into cohorts based on the clinical history they reported. This table comes from immunoSEQ multiplex PCR, and its TCRdb copy is limited to in-frame clones, with some not included. Seen here are some 140,000 clones, 80% to 85% observed once, and the top ten hold approximately 5%.

The sequence came from a man aged 35 to 55 with acute COVID-19. Input material: PBMCs or T cells enriched from blood (not recorded which). This chain joins TRBV13 and TRBJ2-5; 9 nucleotides line up with TRBD1. The CDR3, as DNA: TGTGCCAGCAGTTCCACAGGGGGCCGAAAAGAGACCCAGTACTTC. Translation gives CASSSTGGRKETQYF.